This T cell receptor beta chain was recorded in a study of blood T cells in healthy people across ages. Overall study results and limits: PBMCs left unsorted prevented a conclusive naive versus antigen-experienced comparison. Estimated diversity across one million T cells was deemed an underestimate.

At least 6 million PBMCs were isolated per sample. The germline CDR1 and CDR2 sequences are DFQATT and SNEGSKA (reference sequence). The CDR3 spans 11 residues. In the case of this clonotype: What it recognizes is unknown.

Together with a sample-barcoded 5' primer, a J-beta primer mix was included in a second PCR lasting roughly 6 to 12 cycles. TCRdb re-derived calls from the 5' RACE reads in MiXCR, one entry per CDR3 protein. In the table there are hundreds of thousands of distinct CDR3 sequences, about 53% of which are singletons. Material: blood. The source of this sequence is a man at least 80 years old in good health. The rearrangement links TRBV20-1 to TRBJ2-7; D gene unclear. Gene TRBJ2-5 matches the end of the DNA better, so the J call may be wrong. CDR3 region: CSAPYLETQYF. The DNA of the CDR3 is TGCAGTGCTCCATATCTAGAGACCCAGTACTTC.